The 20 T cell receptor beta chains in this list originate from one sample, sequenced in a study of blood T cell repertoires in COVID-19. Sequenced by immunoSEQ multiplex PCR; TCRdb stores in-frame clones only, minus some. The sample holds 160,000 or so clones; about four fifths are singletons and the top ten take under 0.75%. Sequencing was carried out using peripheral blood. The receptors originated from a man between 60 and 75 years old with acute or convalescent COVID-19.

A word on this clone: Other DNA variants within this sample encode the same CDR3. The CDR3 is CASSFKGVGYTF. CDR3 DNA: TGTGCCAGCAGTTTTAAGGGGGTTGGCTACACCTTC. The chain employs TRBV28 and TRBJ1-2; D possibly corresponds to TRBD1 (6 bases). The CDR3 is 12 residues long. Germline CDR1 is MDHEN and CDR2 is SYDVKM. Trimming removed 3 bases at V and 7 bases at J, with 9 bases between.

The V gene is TRBV7-9, the J gene TRBJ2-1; 8 bases align to TRBD1. This CDR3 has 17 residues. Germline V gene sequence: CDR1 SEHNR, CDR2 FQNEAQ (reference sequence). J was trimmed by 8 bases and V by 6 bases; bases with no gene match: 18. The CDR3 protein is CASREGTGAVGDDEQFF. For the CDR3, the DNA is TGTGCCAGCAGAGAAGGGACAGGAGCTGTAGGGGACGATGAGCAGTTCTTC.

The gene calls are TRBV3-1 (or the pseudogene TRBV3-2) and TRBJ2-1; 8 bases are a match to TRBD2. CDR1 is LGHDT, CDR2 YNNKEL, per germline (reference sequence). The CDR3 is 16 residues long. The V segment lost 1 base and the J segment 5 bases; nucleotides outside the gene matches: 7. The CDR3 spells CASSQVNGRANNEQFF. In DNA, the CDR3 is TGTGCCAGCAGCCAAGTAAACGGGAGGGCAAACAATGAGCAGTTCTTC.

J is TRBJ1-1 and V is TRBV4-2, with TRBD1 identical over 11 bases. The junction had 3 bases not matched to a gene; V was cut back by 0 bases and J by 3 bases. This CDR3 comprises 16 residues. Germline CDR1 and CDR2: LGHNA and YNFKEQ. The chain's CDR3 is CASSQDWTGGYTEAFF. DNA for the CDR3: TGTGCCAGCAGCCAAGATTGGACAGGGGGCTACACTGAAGCTTTCTTT.

This chain joins TRBV5-6 and TRBJ1-2; 7 nucleotides agree with TRBD1. J gave up 2 bases and V 5 bases, and 9 bases lay outside the gene matches. The CDR3 has 15 residues. Germline assignment: CDR1 SGHDT and CDR2 YYEEEE. The CDR3 sequence is CASRRRGGANYGYTF. The CDR3, as DNA: TGTGCCAGCAGACGGAGAGGGGGCGCCAACTATGGCTACACCTTC.

This clone was seen just once. CDR3 region: CASSQEGPGYNSPLHF. Written as DNA, the CDR3 is TGTGCCAGCAGCCAAGAGGGGCCGGGTTATAATTCACCCCTCCACTTT. V gene TRBV4-2 combines with J gene TRBJ1-6; a weak D match, TRBD1 (5 bases). V lost 0 bases and J lost 4, with 10 bases in between. The V gene's germline CDR1 is LGHNA and CDR2 YNFKEQ. CDR3 length: 16 amino acids.

J is TRBJ1-6 and V is TRBV5-1; D gene uncertain. The CDR3 runs 12 residues. Trimming took off 1 base at V and 8 bases at J, with 4 bases between the two ends. Germline V gene data show CDR1 as SGHRS and CDR2 as YFSETQ. The CDR3 DNA reads TGCGCCAGCAGCTTGTTAGATTCACCCCTCCACTTT. Its protein product is CASSLLDSPLHF.

This rearrangement joins TRBV24-1 to TRBJ1-1; TRBD1 aligns across 7 bases. The CDR3 contains 14 residues. Trimming at V came to 7 bases and at J to 4 bases, leaving 8 bases not matched to a gene. Germline values: CDR1 KGHDR, CDR2 SFDVKD. Written as DNA, the CDR3 is TGTGCCACCAGCACAGGGGTTAGCGGCACTGAAGCTTTCTTT. It translates to CATSTGVSGTEAFF.

The V and J genes are TRBV6-2 or TRBV6-3 and TRBJ1-2; 9 bases line up with TRBD1. The germline V gene encodes CDR1 MNHEY and CDR2 SVGEGT. The J segment lost 6 bases and the V segment lost 5 bases, leaving 13 bases of the junction unmatched. The CDR3 covers 16 residues. The DNA for the CDR3 is TGTGCCAGCAGTAAACCTCCGGGACAGGGTAGGGATGGCTACACCTTC. Translating gives CASSKPPGQGRDGYTF.

The chain is built from TRBV3-1 (or the pseudogene TRBV3-2) and TRBJ2-4, with D possibly matching TRBD1 (6 bases). The germline CDR1 and CDR2 sequences are LGHDT and YNNKEL (reference sequence). The CDR3 consists of 15 residues. V lost 3 bases and J 6 bases, leaving 15 bases between the germline ends. Here the CDR3 DNA reads TGTGCCAGCAGCCAGACCAGGGGCGCCGGAAACATTCAGTACTTC. It translates to CASSQTRGAGNIQYF.

The chain couples TRBV6-1 to TRBJ2-3; D may be TRBD2 (5 bases). CDR3 length: 14 residues. The germline V and J ends were trimmed by 0 bases and 5 bases, with 9 bases remaining between them. The germline V gene encodes CDR1 MNHNS and CDR2 SASEGT. The CDR3 sequence is CASSEAVRVDTQYF. In DNA form, the CDR3 reads TGTGCCAGCAGTGAAGCCGTGAGGGTAGATACGCAGTATTTT.

The chain uses TRBV10-3 and TRBJ2-2, with D possibly TRBD1 on 5 matching bases. CDR3 length equals 14 residues. V was clipped by 4 bases and J by 4 bases, with 10 bases between them. Germline-derived CDR1 and CDR2 are ENHRY and SYGVKD. Here the CDR3 reads CAISGDSTTGELFF. In DNA form, the CDR3 reads TGTGCCATCAGTGGAGACAGTACCACCGGGGAGCTGTTTTTT.

This clone has just one count. The rearrangement links TRBV7-9 to TRBJ2-6; the match to TRBD1 covers 8 bases. V lost 5 bases, J lost 4 bases, and 13 bases stayed unmatched. Germline CDR1 reads SEHNR; CDR2 reads FQNEAQ (reference sequence). The CDR3 is 18 amino acids. CDR3 sequence: CASSLGPRGRLGANVLTF. The CDR3 DNA sequence: TGTGCCAGCAGCCTAGGCCCCAGGGGGCGCTTGGGGGCCAACGTCCTGACTTTC. Full variable domain (outside the CDR3, taken from reference TRBV7-9 and TRBJ2-6): DTGVSQNPRHKITKRGQNVTFRCDPISEHNRLYWYRQTLGQGPEFLTYFQNEAQLEKSRLLSDRFSAERPKGSFSTLEIQRTEQGDSAMYLCASSLGPRGRLGANVLTFGAGSRLTVL.

The chain uses TRBV7-2 and TRBJ2-2; D remains ambiguous. V was pared by 5 bases and J by 5 bases, with 6 bases between. The germline CDR1 and CDR2 sequences are SGHTA and FQGNSA. CDR3 size: 12 residues. CDR3 sequence (DNA): TGTGCCAGCAGCCGCAGGACCGGGGAGCTGTTTTTT. This gives the protein CASSRRTGELFF.

The CDR3 loop is CASSPTSGSGNEQFF. CDR3 bases: TGCGCCAGCAGCCCTACTAGCGGGAGTGGAAATGAGCAGTTCTTC. This rearrangement joins TRBV5-1 to TRBJ2-1; 11 bases are a match to TRBD2. V shed 4 bases, J shed 7 bases, and the junction held 7 bases outside the gene matches. This CDR3 has 15 amino acids. Per germline, CDR1 SGHRS and CDR2 YFSETQ.

CDR3: CASSLDVSTEAFF. CDR3 DNA: TGTGCCAGCAGCTTGGATGTCTCCACTGAAGCTTTCTTT. The chain uses TRBV5-6 and TRBJ1-1; D not certain. Germline V gene sequence: CDR1 SGHDT, CDR2 YYEEEE. The CDR3 sequence is 13 residues long. V lost 0 bases to trimming and J lost 4 bases, with 7 bases between them.

This sequence joins TRBV19 and TRBJ2-7; 7 nucleotides align to TRBD2. From germline, CDR1 is LNHDA and CDR2 SQIVND (reference sequence). The CDR3 covers 16 residues. J was trimmed by 7 bases and V by 5 bases; bases with no gene match: 17. This chain's CDR3 is CASSQRTSAGRGEQYF. CDR3 nucleotides: TGTGCCAGTAGTCAACGAACTAGCGCGGGACGGGGGGAGCAGTACTTC. The full variable domain, rest sourced from reference TRBV19 and TRBJ2-7, is DGGITQSPKYLFRKEGQNVTLSCEQNLNHDAMYWYRQDPGQGLRLIYYSQIVNDFQKGDIAEGYSVSREKKESFPLTVTSAQKNPTAFYLCASSQRTSAGRGEQYFGPGTRLTVT.

V is TRBV7-9 and J is TRBJ2-2, with 9 bases lining up with TRBD2. Germline V gives CDR1 SEHNR, CDR2 FQNEAQ (reference sequence). The V segment lost 3 bases and the J segment 5 bases; nucleotides outside the gene matches: 1. The CDR3 runs 14 residues. The CDR3 sequence is CASSLLAGTGELFF. For the CDR3, the DNA is TGTGCCAGCAGCTTGCTAGCGGGGACCGGGGAGCTGTTTTTT.

This clone was detected once. J is TRBJ2-1 and V is TRBV27; D possibly corresponds to TRBD2 (6 bases). CDR1 MNHEY and CDR2 SMNVEV come from the germline V gene (reference sequence). Trimming stripped 5 bases from V and 5 bases from J, with 13 bases between. This CDR3 has 14 amino acids. CDR3 DNA sequence: TGTGCCAGCAGTGACCGGGACTCACACAATGAGCAGTTCTTC. Its protein is CASSDRDSHNEQFF.

The CDR3 loop is CASSPSPRQLWDQPQHF. In nucleotides, the CDR3 is TGTGCCAGCAGTCCTTCACCGAGACAGTTATGGGATCAGCCCCAGCATTTT. V and J are TRBV27 and TRBJ1-5; perhaps TRBD1 as D (5 bases). Germline assignment: CDR1 MNHEY and CDR2 SMNVEV (reference sequence). V was trimmed by 5 bases and J by 5 bases, leaving 22 bases between them. The CDR3 spans 17 residues.